Listed here is a single T cell receptor (beta chain). Its antigen remains unknown. The naive CD8 subset, CD45RO-negative cells positively selected for CCR7, excluded terminally differentiated effector memory CD45RA+ cells. The data belong to a study of shared clonotypes between healthy human individuals. Study results and caveats: Clonotypes not shared had lower generation probabilities than those common to all four donors. Rarefaction demonstrated incomplete sorted-subset sequencing despite large depth.

The V end was cut by 4 bases, the J end by 3 bases, with 12 bases between. The V gene's germline CDR1 is MDHEN and CDR2 SYDVKM. The CDR3 totals 14 residues. Generated by immunoSEQ multiplex PCR, the TCRdb table keeps only in-frame clones and is missing some. The sample holds some 580,000 clones, 95% to 98% seen once. This TCR derives from a man under 40 in good health. V usage is TRBV28 and J usage is TRBJ2-5, with D hard to call. The sample consisted of naive CD8+ T cells sorted from blood. The CDR3 nucleotides are TGTGCCAGCAGTTCATTAGAGGATGAAGAGACCCAGTACTTC. Protein: CASSSLEDEETQYF. The entire variable domain, with the rest obtained from reference TRBV28 and TRBJ2-5, is as follows: DVKVTQSSRYLVKRTGEKVFLECVQDMDHENMFWYRQDPGLGLRLIYFSYDVKMKEKGDIPEGYSVSREKKERFSLILESASTNQTSMYLCASSSLEDEETQYFGPGTRLLVL.